The clone carrying this T cell receptor beta chain showed up just a few times. Conversion of TCR transcripts into cDNA relied on 5'RACE template switching, which added a universal primer site and UMIs. Each CDR3 protein is one row after TCRdb ran MiXCR on the 5' RACE reads. Altogether under 400,000 distinct CDR3 sequences are present, under 14% being singletons, with the ten largest covering roughly 18%. These data are taken from a study of T cells after yellow fever vaccination. With 4 bases clipped from V and 3 bases from J, the junction kept 5 bases outside the gene matches. CDR1 MDHEN and CDR2 SYDVKM come from the germline V gene. The CDR3 is made up of 14 amino acids.

The V call is TRBV28, the J call TRBJ2-7; 8 positions agree with TRBD1. The clonotype originates from a man younger than 35 who received the YFV17D yellow fever vaccine. Material: PBMCs, obtained on the day of the first yellow fever vaccination. The chain's CDR3 is CASSSGTGVYEQYV. The CDR3 region has the DNA TGTGCCAGCAGTTCCGGGACAGGAGTCTACGAGCAGTACGTC.